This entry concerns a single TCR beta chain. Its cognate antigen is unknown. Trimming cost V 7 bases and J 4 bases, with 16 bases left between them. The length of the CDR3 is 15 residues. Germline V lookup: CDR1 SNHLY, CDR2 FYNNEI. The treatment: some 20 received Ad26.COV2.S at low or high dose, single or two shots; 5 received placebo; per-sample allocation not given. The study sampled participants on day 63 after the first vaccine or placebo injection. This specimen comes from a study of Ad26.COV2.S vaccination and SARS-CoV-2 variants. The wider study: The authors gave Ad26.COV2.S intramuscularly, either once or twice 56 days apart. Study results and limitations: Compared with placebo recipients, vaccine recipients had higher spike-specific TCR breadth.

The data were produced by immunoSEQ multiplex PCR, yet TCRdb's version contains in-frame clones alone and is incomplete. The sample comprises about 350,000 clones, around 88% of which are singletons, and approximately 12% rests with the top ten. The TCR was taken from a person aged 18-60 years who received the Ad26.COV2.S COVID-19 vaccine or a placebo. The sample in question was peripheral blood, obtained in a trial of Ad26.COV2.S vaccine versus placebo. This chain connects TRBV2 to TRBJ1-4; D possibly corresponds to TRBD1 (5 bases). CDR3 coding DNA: TGTGCCAGCAAGGTCGGTACAGGCGGTAATGAAAAACTGTTTTTT. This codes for CASKVGTGGNEKLFF.